A selection of T cell receptor beta chains follows, all from one sample in a study of blood T cells in healthy people across ages. TCRdb passed the 5' RACE reads through MiXCR, listing each CDR3 protein once. The sample records approximately 820,000 distinct CDR3 sequences, approximately 44% being singletons. Sequencing input: blood. These receptors originate from a man aged 55 to 70 in good health. The CDR3 runs from the conserved cysteine through the conserved F or W. D genes are given only for firm matches. Only some rows state a clone size, as once, few, many or a class for expanded clones.

CDR3nt	CDR3aa	abundance	len	j_gene	v_gene	d_gene
TGTGCCAGCAGTTACTCTTGGACAGGGGCATACGAGCAGTACTTC	CASSYSWTGAYEQYF	few	15	TRBJ2-7	TRBV6-5	TRBD1
TGTGCCACCAGCAGGGGTGGAGTTGGGGTTGGAGAGACCCAGTACTTC	CATSRGGVGVGETQYF	NA	16	TRBJ2-5	TRBV15	NA
TGTGCCAGCAGTAAGACAAAGACAGGGAACTACGAGCAGTACTTC	CASSKTKTGNYEQYF	NA	15	TRBJ2-7	TRBV12-3/TRBV12-4	TRBD1
TGCGCCAGCAGCCAAGATGGGGCTAGCGGGGGGGCGCAGGAGCAGTACTTC	CASSQDGASGGAQEQYF	NA	17	TRBJ2-7	TRBV4-1	TRBD2
TGCGCCAGCAGCTTGGCCGGCCGTGGGTCGGGGGTAAACACTGAAGCTTTCTTT	CASSLAGRGSGVNTEAFF	NA	18	TRBJ1-1	TRBV5-1	NA
TGTGCCAGCAGCTGGAAGGGTGCTGAGCAGTTCTTC	CASSWKGAEQFF	NA	12	TRBJ2-1	TRBV11-2	NA
TGTGCCAGCAGCCAAGCGGACGGGGGGAAAGACACAGATACGCAGTATTTT	CASSQADGGKDTDTQYF	few	17	TRBJ2-3	TRBV14	TRBD2
TGTGCCAGCAGTTACGTTCTGGGTTATGGCTACACCTTC	CASSYVLGYGYTF	NA	13	TRBJ1-2	TRBV6-5	NA
TGCAGTGCCCCTAGCGGGGTTGACAAAAACATTCAGTACTTC	CSAPSGVDKNIQYF	NA	14	TRBJ2-4	TRBV20-1	TRBD2
TGTGCCTGGAAGGAGGGAGGTGCCTCCTACGAGCAGTACTTC	CAWKEGGASYEQYF	NA	14	TRBJ2-7	TRBV30	NA
TGTGCCACCAGCAGGGGACTAGCGGGGGTCAATGAGCAGTTCTTC	CATSRGLAGVNEQFF	NA	15	TRBJ2-1	TRBV15	TRBD2
TGTGCCAGCAGTTACCGGGACAGGGCTTACTATGGCTACACCTTC	CASSYRDRAYYGYTF	NA	15	TRBJ1-2	TRBV12-3/TRBV12-4	TRBD1
TGCGCCAGCAGCTCCGTCGGAGGTGGGCGGAGGGATACGCAGTATTTT	CASSSVGGGRRDTQYF	NA	16	TRBJ2-3	TRBV5-1	NA
TGTGCCGGCCAGGCCCGACCTAGCGGGATAAGCACAGATACGCAGTATTTT	CAGQARPSGISTDTQYF	NA	17	TRBJ2-3	TRBV6-1	TRBD2
TGTGCCAGCAGCTTTACCGGGACAGACTCCTACGAGCAGTACTTC	CASSFTGTDSYEQYF	many	15	TRBJ2-7	TRBV7-2	TRBD1
TGCAGCGTTCAAGCCGGGGGGCCCGCTAACTATGGCTACACCTTC	CSVQAGGPANYGYTF	NA	15	TRBJ1-2	TRBV29-1	NA
TGTGCCAGCAGCAAAGATCAGGGGGCAGGGCAAGAGACCCAGTACTTC	CASSKDQGAGQETQYF	NA	16	TRBJ2-5	TRBV21-1	NA
TGCAGTACTAGTCGGGAGACTGAAGCTTTCTTT	CSTSRETEAFF	once	11	TRBJ1-1	TRBV20-1	NA
TGCGCCAGCAGCGCCCCCGAACTAGCGGGGGACAAGGAGCAGTTCTTC	CASSAPELAGDKEQFF	NA	16	TRBJ2-1	TRBV5-1	TRBD2
TGCAGTGCTACCGACCGGGACAGGGGGCAGGAGACCCAGTACTTC	CSATDRDRGQETQYF	NA	15	TRBJ2-5	TRBV20-1	TRBD1
TGCGCCAGCAGCCGAAACCTAGACAGCCAAAGGGAGGGCTACACCTTC	CASSRNLDSQREGYTF	few	16	TRBJ1-2	TRBV4-1	NA
TGTGCCTGGAGTTTTGTGGACACTCTCTATGGCTACACCTTC	CAWSFVDTLYGYTF	NA	14	TRBJ1-2	TRBV30	NA
TGTGCCAGCAGCTTCAACGTTGCCCCCTACAATGAGCAGTTCTTC	CASSFNVAPYNEQFF	NA	15	TRBJ2-1	TRBV5-4	NA
TGTGCCAGCACCCTAGCAGATGGACAGCCAAACAATGAGCAGTTCTTC	CASTLADGQPNNEQFF	NA	16	TRBJ2-1	TRBV28	NA
TGTGCCTGGAATAATGGGGGGGCGAACACCGGGGAGCTGTTTTTT	CAWNNGGANTGELFF	NA	15	TRBJ2-2	TRBV30	TRBD2
TGCAGTGCTCTCCCCGCGGGACAGACAAATTCACCCCTCCACTTT	CSALPAGQTNSPLHF	NA	15	TRBJ1-6	TRBV20-1	TRBD1
TGCGCCAGCAGCGTGCTGAACAGCGGCGAGCAGTACTTC	CASSVLNSGEQYF	few	13	TRBJ2-7	TRBV5-1	NA
TGCGCCAGCAGCCCGCGACCCCCGGGACTAGCCGCTACGCAGTATTTT	CASSPRPPGLAATQYF	NA	16	TRBJ2-3	TRBV4-1	TRBD2
TGTGCCAGCAGCAACCGGGACAGGGGATTCAATGAGCAGTTCTTC	CASSNRDRGFNEQFF	many	15	TRBJ2-1	TRBV5-6	TRBD1
TGCAGTGCTTCCCAGTTAGCGGGGGGGCCGAGTGTTATCACAGATACGCAGTATTTT	CSASQLAGGPSVITDTQYF	NA	19	TRBJ2-3	TRBV20-1	TRBD2
TGCGCCAGCAGCCCCGAGGCGTCTAGCGGGGGGTCCAATGAGCAGTTCTTC	CASSPEASSGGSNEQFF	few	17	TRBJ2-1	TRBV4-1	TRBD2
TGTGCCAGCAGCTTAGAGGGTAGCTTTGATACGCAGTATTTT	CASSLEGSFDTQYF	NA	14	TRBJ2-3	TRBV7-2	NA
TGCAGCGCCCTTGCGTTGGAAAACACTGAAGCTTTCTTT	CSALALENTEAFF	few	13	TRBJ1-1	TRBV29-1	NA
TGTGCCAGCAGTTTATCGGGCGGGGGGTGGAACTATGGCTACACCTTC	CASSLSGGGWNYGYTF	NA	16	TRBJ1-2	TRBV27	NA
TGTGCCAGCAGCTTAGCGCTCCAGGGGGCACAAGAGACCCAGTACTTC	CASSLALQGAQETQYF	NA	16	TRBJ2-5	TRBV7-2	TRBD1
TGTGCCAGCAGCTTGACTAGCGGGGGGACCGCCTACAATGAGCAGTTCTTC	CASSLTSGGTAYNEQFF	few	17	TRBJ2-1	TRBV7-2	TRBD2
TGCGCCAGCAGCTTAGAGTGGGATGAGCAGTTCTTC	CASSLEWDEQFF	NA	12	TRBJ2-1	TRBV5-1	NA
TGTGCCAGCAGCTTAGCGGGCCCCCAGGAGCAGTTCTTC	CASSLAGPQEQFF	NA	13	TRBJ2-1	TRBV7-6	NA
TGTGCCAGCAGCTTGGCCGCGACAGGGGCGGAAAAACTGTTTTTT	CASSLAATGAEKLFF	few	15	TRBJ1-4	TRBV5-6	TRBD1
TGTGCCACCAGCAGGCCGATACAGGGCCTGGGCTACACCTTC	CATSRPIQGLGYTF	NA	14	TRBJ1-2	TRBV15	NA
TGTGCCAGCAGCTTAGCATTAGACCACTTATTGGGGACGCAGTATTTT	CASSLALDHLLGTQYF	NA	16	TRBJ2-3	TRBV7-2	NA
TGCAGTGCCAGACCCGGGCCCTCCTACGAGCAGTACTTC	CSARPGPSYEQYF	NA	13	TRBJ2-7	TRBV20-1	NA
TGCGCCAGCAGCCAAGGCCCAGGGATGACAGGTACGCAGTATTTT	CASSQGPGMTGTQYF	NA	15	TRBJ2-3	TRBV4-1	NA
TGCAGTGCTAGCTTTACAGGGCTTCCCTACGAGCAGTACTTC	CSASFTGLPYEQYF	NA	14	TRBJ2-7	TRBV20-1	NA
TGTGCCAGCAGCTTAGGGGGCAGGGCGACTGAAGCTTTCTTT	CASSLGGRATEAFF	NA	14	TRBJ1-1	TRBV7-2	NA
TGCAGTGCTAGCGGGACCTCCCTTGGGACGAATTACGAGCAGTACTTC	CSASGTSLGTNYEQYF	NA	16	TRBJ2-7	TRBV20-1	NA
TGTGCCAGCAGTTATTGGGGCAGGACAGGGGGCGAGCAGTACTTC	CASSYWGRTGGEQYF	few	15	TRBJ2-7	TRBV6-5	TRBD1
TGCGCCAGCAGTAAGAAAGGGACTAGCGGTAACGATGAGCAGTTCTTC	CASSKKGTSGNDEQFF	NA	16	TRBJ2-1	TRBV4-1	TRBD2
TGTGCCAGCAGTTTTAAGCGGGGAATAAGGAATACGCAGTATTTT	CASSFKRGIRNTQYF	many	15	TRBJ2-3	TRBV6-2/TRBV6-3	TRBD2
TGCGCCAGCAGCATACTAAGTGGTCGGGGCACAGATACGCAGTATTTT	CASSILSGRGTDTQYF	NA	16	TRBJ2-3	TRBV5-1	NA
TGTGCCATCAGTGGGGGACAGCCACAAGAGACCCAGTACTTC	CAISGGQPQETQYF	few	14	TRBJ2-5	TRBV10-3	TRBD1
TGCAGTGCTACCGAATACGGGCAAGGTCAGCCCCAGCATTTT	CSATEYGQGQPQHF	NA	14	TRBJ1-5	TRBV20-1	NA